A selection of T cell receptor beta chains follows, all from one sample in a study of control samples from healthy donors and cancer patients. Here immunoSEQ multiplex PCR was the method, and the copy in TCRdb shows in-frame clones only, minus some. Among 150,000 to 160,000 clones, about 94% were seen once, and the ten largest hold 4.5% to 6%. Input material: blood. Every receptor here comes from a man aged 35-49 years in good health. CDR3s include the opening cysteine and the closing phenylalanine or tryptophan. Fields, in order: V gene, CDR3 length, clone size, J gene, CDR3 protein. Size is omitted from some rows. Given values are once, few, many or a class for expanded clones.

TRBV19	15	.	TRBJ1-1	CASSLNWGANTEAFF
TRBV19	13	.	TRBJ2-1	CASSDSSGAKKFF
TRBV3-1/TRBV3-2	15	.	TRBJ1-1	CASSSGTAGSTEAFF
TRBV28	14	.	TRBJ1-2	CAGTSGTGLDGYTF
TRBV2	15	.	TRBJ1-5	CASSEALRGGQPQHF
TRBV4-1	16	.	TRBJ1-5	CASSQDGTGRGQPQHF
TRBV4-3	15	.	TRBJ1-4	CASSTGQGASEKLFF
TRBV6-5	11	.	TRBJ2-1	CASSQRGEQFF
TRBV29-1	14	.	TRBJ2-3	CSVRERPSTDTQYF
TRBV28	15	.	TRBJ1-4	CASSPYTGMGEKLFF
TRBV5-1	13	.	TRBJ1-6	CASSLGGNSPLHF
TRBV30	15	.	TRBJ1-6	CAWTSPSSYNSPLHF
TRBV20-1	14	once	TRBJ2-3	CSASWGTRTDTQYF
TRBV9	15	.	TRBJ2-7	CASSSQGRGTYEQYF
TRBV28	16	.	TRBJ1-4	CASSWDEAATNEKLFF
TRBV28	15	.	TRBJ1-3	CASSLSGGLGNTIYF
TRBV3-1/TRBV3-2	15	.	TRBJ2-7	CASSQGHRGTYEQYF
TRBV6-1	15	.	TRBJ2-7	CASSEEGYSAYEQYF
TRBV24-1	13	.	TRBJ1-2	CATSDPGAGGYTF
TRBV6-2/TRBV6-3	15	.	TRBJ2-1	CASSYQSGDVNEQFF
TRBV19	13	.	TRBJ1-2	CASSRVGTYGYTF
TRBV30	13	.	TRBJ2-1	CAWSGVAYNEQFF
TRBV7-2	16	.	TRBJ2-3	CASSPGTSGSTDTQYF
TRBV10-3	15	.	TRBJ1-5	CAIKDRGLSNQPQHF
TRBV4-3	16	.	TRBJ2-1	CASSQEGLAGYNEQFF
TRBV4-1	15	.	TRBJ1-6	CASSQGQGPVSPLHF
TRBV27	16	.	TRBJ1-1	CASSRRDQGGVTEAFF
TRBV24-1	11	.	TRBJ2-3	CATRSTDTQYF
TRBV5-1	14	.	TRBJ2-7	CASSLGQIDYEQYF
TRBV12-1	12	.	TRBJ2-7	CASSPRRSEQYF
TRBV29-1	11	.	TRBJ2-3	CSVGVLDTQYF
TRBV5-1	13	.	TRBJ1-6	CASTSQGGGPLHF
TRBV14	15	.	TRBJ2-7	CASSLRDRASYEQYF
TRBV29-1	11	.	TRBJ1-1	CSAGQDPLAFF
TRBV19	15	.	TRBJ1-6	CASTPRGSYNSPLHF
TRBV6-1	15	.	TRBJ1-6	CASSENGSSGSPLHF
TRBV28	14	.	TRBJ1-2	CASSSTGSVGGYTF
TRBV30	15	.	TRBJ1-2	CAWSLGQGIDYGYTF
TRBV5-1	15	.	TRBJ1-5	CASSADGDSNQPQHF
TRBV21-1	18	.	TRBJ2-1	CASSKASGGVSSYNEQFF
TRBV11-2	11	.	TRBJ2-2	CASSPRPELFF
TRBV5-4	16	.	TRBJ2-7	CASSSGLAGTSYEQYF